These T cell receptor beta chains were read from a single sample in a study of immune characteristics of hereditary and idiopathic chronic pancreatitis. Here immunoSEQ multiplex PCR was the method, and the copy in TCRdb shows in-frame clones only, minus some. Of about 9,100 clones in the sample, roughly three quarters were seen once. Sequences were obtained from pancreas tissue with idiopathic chronic pancreatitis. These receptors were taken from a human donor with chronic pancreatitis. CDR3s include the opening cysteine and the closing phenylalanine or tryptophan. D genes are given only for firm matches.

D,V,J,length,CDR3
.,TRBV6-5,TRBJ2-5,14,CASSFLFGSETQYF
.,TRBV2,TRBJ1-2,17,CASSEAGTRTGYYGYTF
TRBD1,TRBV5-1,TRBJ1-4,15,CASTQGGTGGEKLFF
TRBD1,TRBV18,TRBJ2-7,13,CASSRGQDYEQYF
.,TRBV7-9,TRBJ1-3,13,CASNEVSGNTIYF
.,TRBV4-1,TRBJ2-7,16,CASSQDPGGPAYEQYF
.,TRBV25-1,TRBJ1-6,14,CASSEWATGSPLHF
TRBD2,TRBV5-6,TRBJ2-1,17,CASSLLFGGAQDNEQFF
TRBD1,TRBV6-5,TRBJ1-3,15,CASRGHGTVGNTIYF
.,TRBV23-1,TRBJ1-2,14,CASINWDPRYGYTF
.,TRBV19,TRBJ2-3,16,CASSTGEFRSTDTQYF
TRBD2,TRBV19,TRBJ2-1,14,CASRRGRGSGEQFF
TRBD1,TRBV10-3,TRBJ1-1,13,CAIRGQLNTEAFF
.,TRBV7-9,TRBJ2-5,14,CASSLGDGRETQYF
.,TRBV27,TRBJ2-7,12,CASSPTGLSPSF
TRBD1,TRBV18,TRBJ2-3,16,CASSPAGQGLGDTQYF
.,TRBV19,TRBJ1-5,13,CASSNTLNQPQHF
TRBD1,TRBV7-9,TRBJ2-2,16,CASSTRDRGGTGELFF
.,TRBV18,TRBJ2-7,13,CASSLIELREQYF
.,TRBV6-5,TRBJ1-2,13,CASDFSTNYGYTF
.,TRBV6-4,TRBJ2-1,14,CASSALGSYNEQFF
TRBD2,TRBV4-2,TRBJ2-3,18,CASSQERASGGLTDTQYF
TRBD1,TRBV7-8,TRBJ1-2,13,CASSLGQGLGYTF
.,TRBV14,TRBJ2-1,13,CASSTIGYNEQFF
.,TRBV28,TRBJ2-2,15,CASSFHSFEHRGAVF
.,TRBV14,TRBJ2-5,20,CASSQERGPWGTLPQETQYF
.,TRBV5-1,TRBJ1-5,15,CASSLAGSSNQPQHF
.,TRBV4-3,TRBJ1-4,17,CASSRTRWSASNEKLFF
.,TRBV29-1,TRBJ2-3,13,CSVVADSTDTQYF
TRBD1,TRBV11-2,TRBJ2-2,18,CASSTRRGQGATTGELFF
TRBD2,TRBV6-2/TRBV6-3,TRBJ2-3,16,CASSYGLRGDTDTQYF
TRBD1,TRBV7-2,TRBJ1-2,15,CASSPQQGAASGYTF
TRBD1,TRBV7-9,TRBJ1-1,14,CASSRDRGLTEAFF
TRBD2,TRBV3-1/TRBV3-2,TRBJ2-1,17,CASSLTSGGSSYNEQFF
.,TRBV13,TRBJ2-3,14,CASSSRDNTDTQYF
TRBD2,TRBV6-2/TRBV6-3,TRBJ2-7,15,CASSYSTSGGAEQYF
.,TRBV12-3/TRBV12-4,TRBJ1-1,13,CASSLLRGGEAFF
.,TRBV7-2,TRBJ1-2,16,CASSLAGGQPNYGYTF
.,TRBV18,TRBJ2-7,16,CASSPRPKGTGYEQYF
TRBD1,TRBV29-1,TRBJ1-1,15,CSVKETGAVTTEAFF
.,TRBV12-3/TRBV12-4,TRBJ1-2,13,CASSFKVADGYTF
.,TRBV9,TRBJ2-3,15,CASSVVGHLTDTQYF
.,TRBV15,TRBJ2-2,13,CATKFGAGGELFF
.,TRBV4-2,TRBJ1-5,14,CASSHGGLNQPQHF
TRBD1,TRBV24-1,TRBJ2-5,14,CATSDQGALETQYF
TRBD1,TRBV18,TRBJ2-7,15,CASSQSQGAHYEQYF